This is a list of T cell receptor beta chains from one sample in a study of chemoradiotherapy in HPV16-positive cancers. TCRdb keeps only in-frame clones here, not all; method: immunoSEQ multiplex PCR. Of more than 9,000 clones in the sample, 86% were seen once. Sequenced here: blood, sampled from a patient who underwent chemoradiotherapy. These TCRs come from a human donor with HPV-associated anogenital cancer. The CDR3 runs from the conserved cysteine through the conserved F or W. Each record gives: V gene, clone size, D gene, J gene, CDR3 protein, CDR3 DNA. D genes are given only for firm matches. The size field is filled for only some rows; it gives once, few, many or a size class.

V gene: TRBV5-1; clone size: -; D gene: TRBD1; J gene: TRBJ1-2; CDR3 protein: CASSTTGGSNYGYTF; CDR3 DNA: TGCGCCAGCAGCACTACAGGGGGCTCTAACTATGGCTACACCTTC
V gene: TRBV29-1; clone size: -; D gene: -; J gene: TRBJ1-1; CDR3 protein: CSVRPLRQLADTEAFF; CDR3 DNA: TGCAGCGTTCGCCCCCTTCGACAGTTGGCGGACACTGAAGCTTTCTTT
V gene: TRBV2; clone size: -; D gene: -; J gene: TRBJ1-4; CDR3 protein: CASSEPNEKLFF; CDR3 DNA: TGTGCCAGCAGTGAACCGAATGAAAAACTGTTTTTT
V gene: TRBV7-3; clone size: -; D gene: -; J gene: TRBJ2-5; CDR3 protein: CASSLTVSETQYF; CDR3 DNA: TGTGCCAGCAGCTTAACCGTCTCAGAGACCCAGTACTTC
V gene: TRBV2; clone size: -; D gene: -; J gene: TRBJ2-3; CDR3 protein: CASSLQMFRGFSTDTQYF; CDR3 DNA: TGTGCCAGCAGCCTACAGATGTTTCGGGGTTTTAGCACAGATACGCAGTATTTT
V gene: TRBV10-3; clone size: -; D gene: -; J gene: TRBJ2-1; CDR3 protein: CAIKSLTWDNEQFF; CDR3 DNA: TGTGCCATCAAGTCCCTGACATGGGACAATGAGCAGTTCTTC
V gene: TRBV19; clone size: -; D gene: -; J gene: TRBJ1-6; CDR3 protein: CASSITQEASPLHF; CDR3 DNA: TGTGCCAGTAGTATAACGCAGGAGGCCTCACCCCTCCACTTT
V gene: TRBV5-4; clone size: -; D gene: -; J gene: TRBJ1-5; CDR3 protein: CASSIEGGHQPQHF; CDR3 DNA: TGTGCCAGCAGCATAGAGGGAGGGCATCAGCCCCAGCATTTT
V gene: TRBV28; clone size: -; D gene: -; J gene: TRBJ2-6; CDR3 protein: CASVPFFGANVLTF; CDR3 DNA: TGTGCCAGCGTTCCATTTTTCGGGGCCAACGTCCTGACTTTC
V gene: TRBV6-6; clone size: -; D gene: TRBD2; J gene: TRBJ2-1; CDR3 protein: CSSGGYNEQFF; CDR3 DNA: TGTTCAAGCGGGGGATACAATGAGCAGTTCTTC
V gene: TRBV29-1; clone size: -; D gene: TRBD1; J gene: TRBJ1-1; CDR3 protein: CSVRDRLNTEAFF; CDR3 DNA: TGCAGCGTCCGGGACAGACTGAACACTGAAGCTTTCTTT
V gene: TRBV2; clone size: -; D gene: -; J gene: TRBJ1-2; CDR3 protein: CASSPDSSSNYGYTF; CDR3 DNA: TGTGCCAGCAGCCCCGACAGTTCGTCTAACTATGGCTACACCTTC
V gene: TRBV9; clone size: -; D gene: -; J gene: TRBJ2-1; CDR3 protein: CASSVGTNNEQFF; CDR3 DNA: TGTGCCAGCAGCGTAGGGACGAACAATGAGCAGTTCTTC
V gene: TRBV10-1; clone size: -; D gene: TRBD1; J gene: TRBJ1-2; CDR3 protein: CAWTRRDSVSFFYGYTF; CDR3 DNA: TGCGCCTGGACTAGGAGGGACAGCGTCAGTTTTTTCTATGGCTACACCTTC
V gene: TRBV11-2; clone size: -; D gene: -; J gene: TRBJ1-2; CDR3 protein: CASSLESGLRGYTF; CDR3 DNA: TGTGCTAGCAGCTTAGAGTCGGGGTTAAGAGGCTACACCTTC
V gene: TRBV7-2; clone size: -; D gene: TRBD2; J gene: TRBJ2-7; CDR3 protein: CASSFLAGATYEQYF; CDR3 DNA: TGTGCCAGCAGCTTTCTAGCGGGGGCCACCTACGAGCAGTACTTC
V gene: TRBV1; clone size: -; D gene: -; J gene: TRBJ2-7; CDR3 protein: CTSSSKRGNSYEQYF; CDR3 DNA: TGCACCAGCAGCTCAAAGCGGGGGAACTCCTACGAGCAGTACTTC
V gene: TRBV19; clone size: -; D gene: -; J gene: TRBJ2-5; CDR3 protein: CASSTTGLGETQYF; CDR3 DNA: TGTGCCAGTAGTACTACTGGACTTGGAGAGACCCAGTACTTC
V gene: TRBV7-9; clone size: -; D gene: -; J gene: TRBJ2-7; CDR3 protein: CASSLDVGSHEQYF; CDR3 DNA: TGTGCCAGCAGCTTAGATGTTGGTAGTCACGAGCAGTACTTC
V gene: TRBV7-2; clone size: -; D gene: TRBD2; J gene: TRBJ2-3; CDR3 protein: CASSGGTSGSTDTQYF; CDR3 DNA: TGTGCCAGCAGCGGAGGGACTAGCGGGAGCACAGATACGCAGTATTTT
V gene: TRBV5-1; clone size: -; D gene: -; J gene: TRBJ2-3; CDR3 protein: CASSYNFQSLGDTQYF; CDR3 DNA: TGCGCCAGCAGCTATAATTTCCAGTCTCTTGGGGATACGCAGTATTTT
V gene: TRBV4-3; clone size: -; D gene: -; J gene: TRBJ2-3; CDR3 protein: CASSQRGSSTDTQYF; CDR3 DNA: TGCGCCAGCAGCCAACGGGGCTCTAGCACAGATACGCAGTATTTT
V gene: TRBV9; clone size: once; D gene: -; J gene: TRBJ1-3; CDR3 protein: CASSTTRDGYSGNTIYF; CDR3 DNA: TGTGCCAGCAGCACAACCCGGGACGGATACTCTGGAAACACCATATATTTT
V gene: TRBV11-2; clone size: -; D gene: TRBD1; J gene: TRBJ2-1; CDR3 protein: CASKFLQGQGTYNEQFF; CDR3 DNA: TGTGCCAGCAAATTCCTCCAGGGACAGGGGACCTACAATGAGCAGTTCTTC
V gene: TRBV6-5; clone size: -; D gene: -; J gene: TRBJ2-1; CDR3 protein: CASSRASTAYNEQFF; CDR3 DNA: TGTGCCAGCAGCCGGGCCTCGACGGCCTACAATGAGCAGTTCTTC
V gene: TRBV11-3; clone size: -; D gene: -; J gene: TRBJ2-1; CDR3 protein: CASSLGGPGVDNEQFF; CDR3 DNA: TGTGCCAGCAGCTTAGGAGGTCCAGGAGTTGACAATGAGCAGTTCTTC
V gene: TRBV7-8; clone size: -; D gene: -; J gene: TRBJ1-1; CDR3 protein: CANSLRAFF; CDR3 DNA: TGTGCCAACTCACTTAGAGCTTTCTTT
V gene: TRBV6-5; clone size: -; D gene: -; J gene: TRBJ1-6; CDR3 protein: CASRLREATSPLHF; CDR3 DNA: TGTGCCAGCAGGCTCAGGGAGGCTACGTCACCCCTCCACTTT
V gene: TRBV5-1; clone size: -; D gene: TRBD1; J gene: TRBJ2-5; CDR3 protein: CASSINPTGGGETQYF; CDR3 DNA: TGCGCCAGCAGCATTAACCCGACAGGGGGGGGTGAGACCCAGTACTTC
V gene: TRBV7-9; clone size: -; D gene: -; J gene: TRBJ1-2; CDR3 protein: CASSLEAWDSYGYTF; CDR3 DNA: TGTGCCAGCAGCTTAGAGGCTTGGGACTCCTATGGCTACACCTTC
V gene: TRBV7-8; clone size: -; D gene: -; J gene: TRBJ2-5; CDR3 protein: CASSSRRRTLGGQETQYF; CDR3 DNA: TGTGCCAGCAGCTCGCGACGCCGAACCTTGGGGGGACAAGAGACCCAGTACTTC